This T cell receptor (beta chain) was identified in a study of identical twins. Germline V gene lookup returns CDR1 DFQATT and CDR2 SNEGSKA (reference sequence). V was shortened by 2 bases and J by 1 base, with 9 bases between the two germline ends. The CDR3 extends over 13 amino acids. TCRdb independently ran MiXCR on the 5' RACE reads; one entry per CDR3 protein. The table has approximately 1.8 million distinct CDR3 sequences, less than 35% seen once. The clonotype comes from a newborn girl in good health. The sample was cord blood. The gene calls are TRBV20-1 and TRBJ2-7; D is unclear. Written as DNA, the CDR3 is TGCAGTGCTAGACCGGCCTCTTCCTACGAGCAGTACTTC. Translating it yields CSARPASSYEQYF.